This T cell receptor beta chain was sequenced in a study of vaccination and CD4 T cells after COVID-19. Study in general: SARS-CoV-2 had been detected by nasal swab PCR in convalescent patients; nine were mild, one severe. Each post-COVID sample was drawn after diagnosis, and the median interval was roughly 100 days (range 35 to 161). Three convalescent patients underwent sampling at day 14 and then at days 161 to 241 post-vaccination, the study reports.

Study observations and caveats: The median SARS-CoV-2-reactive clonotype number increased from about 20 to 38, without statistical significance.

As to time point: late sampling 161 to 241 days after vaccination in a few convalescent patients. Germline V gives CDR1 SNHLY, CDR2 FYNNEI. There are 14 residues in the CDR3. Deletions cut 4 bases from V and 2 bases from J, with 12 bases between. TCRdb called the PCR reads again in MiXCR, with one record for every CDR3 protein. The sample has about 40,000 distinct CDR3 sequences, about 35% seen once. Concerning this clonotype itself: Its antigen is unidentified.

The V gene is TRBV2, the J gene TRBJ2-7; a weak D match, TRBD2 (5 bases). The source is a human donor who had recovered from COVID-19. Sequencing was performed on CD4+ T cells from blood, taken about 7 months after SARS-CoV-2 vaccination. For the CDR3, the DNA is TGTGCCAGCAGTGGGGAAGTACTAGCCTACGAGCAGTACTTC. Translation gives CASSGEVLAYEQYF. The variable domain in full, with the rest retrieved from reference TRBV2 and TRBJ2-7, is EPEVTQTPSHQVTQMGQEVILRCVPISNHLYFYWYRQILGQKVEFLVSFYNNEISEKSEIFDDQFSVERPDGSNFTLKIRSTKLEDSAMYFCASSGEVLAYEQYFGPGTRLTVT.